These 9 T cell receptor beta chains came from one sample sequenced in a study of T cells in Graves' hyperthyroidism and ophthalmopathy. RNA transcripts served as the template for amplifying TCR beta CDR3 regions. HTBI primers were used for first-round RT-PCR of the TCR CDR3. A single record per CDR3 protein comes from TCRdb applying MiXCR to the multiplex PCR reads. The sample includes more than 500,000 distinct CDR3 sequences, about 17% of them seen just once. The sequencing input was blood. These receptors were collected from a woman younger than 45 with Graves' hyperthyroidism.

This rearrangement joins TRBV28 to TRBJ1-5; D is unclear. Trimming cost V 5 bases and J 4 bases, with 12 bases left between them. Per germline, CDR1 MDHEN and CDR2 SYDVKM. This CDR3 is 14 amino acids long. CDR3: CASSPLLVNQPQHF. CDR3 bases: TGTGCCAGCAGTCCCCTTTTGGTTAATCAGCCCCAGCATTTT.

This clonotype was observed many times. The CDR3 region is CASSSRLAGGVYNEQFF. The CDR3 DNA is TGTGCCAGTAGTAGCCGACTAGCGGGAGGGGTATACAATGAGCAGTTCTTC. This chain connects TRBV19 to TRBJ2-1; 14 positions agree with TRBD2. The CDR3 is 17 residues long. The germline V gene encodes CDR1 LNHDA and CDR2 SQIVND (reference sequence). Trimming took 4 bases from V and 4 from J; bases not matched to a gene: 6.

The sample holds many counts of this clonotype. The gene calls are TRBV20-1 and TRBJ2-5; 7 nucleotides line up with TRBD2. The CDR3 runs to 13 residues. Looked up from germline, CDR1 is DFQATT and CDR2 is SNEGSKA (reference sequence). V dropped 1 base and J dropped 4; count of bases not matched to a gene: 3. As DNA, the CDR3 is TGCAGTGCTAGAGGGCCGGGAGGAGAGACCCAGTACTTC. Protein sequence: CSARGPGGETQYF.

This clonotype occurred many times. J is TRBJ2-7 and V is TRBV27; 10 nucleotides align to TRBD2. This CDR3 contains 19 residues. V lost 0 bases and J lost 0; bases outside the gene matches: 11. The germline V gene encodes CDR1 MNHEY and CDR2 SMNVEV (reference sequence). The CDR3 DNA reads as TGTGCCAGCAGTTTATCTCAAAGCACCGGGACTAGCGCCTCCTACGAGCAGTACTTC. It specifies CASSLSQSTGTSASYEQYF.

This clonotype was counted ten times or more. The chain carries TRBV5-1 and TRBJ2-3; D might be TRBD2 (5 bases). This CDR3 has 13 residues. V lost 0 bases and J lost 5, with 7 bases in between. Germline CDR1 SGHRS, CDR2 YFSETQ. CDR3 coding DNA: TGCGCCAGCAGCTTGGAACGGGAAGATACGCAGTATTTT. This sequence encodes CASSLEREDTQYF. The complete variable domain, with remaining parts taken from reference TRBV5-1 and TRBJ2-3, reads KAGVTQTPRYLIKTRGQQVTLSCSPISGHRSVSWYQQTPGQGLQFLFEYFSETQRNKGNFPGRFSGRQFSNSRSEMNVSTLELGDSALYLCASSLEREDTQYFGPGTRLTVL.

This clonotype has at least ten counts. The gene calls are TRBV6-2 or TRBV6-3 and TRBJ2-2; the match to TRBD2 covers 11 bases. This CDR3 is 17 amino acids long. Germline lookup yields CDR1 MNHEY and CDR2 SVGEGT. V dropped 0 bases and J dropped 7; count of bases not matched to a gene: 7. Here the CDR3 reads CASSYSILAGAVGELFF. The DNA for the CDR3 is TGTGCCAGCAGTTACTCGATACTAGCGGGAGCAGTCGGGGAGCTGTTTTTT.

This clonotype appeared many times. The chain recombines TRBV12-3 or TRBV12-4 with TRBJ1-2; D call uncertain. The CDR3 totals 13 residues. Trimming stripped 2 bases from V and 4 bases from J, with 8 bases between. This CDR3 is CASSLNPIYGYTF. In nucleotides, the CDR3 is TGTGCCAGCAGTTTAAACCCAATCTATGGCTACACCTTC.

In this sample, this clonotype turned up a few times. The chain links TRBV20-1 to TRBJ2-1; D remains ambiguous. The CDR3 totals 15 residues. In germline, CDR1 is DFQATT, CDR2 SNEGSKA (reference sequence). Trimming took off 1 base at V and 4 bases at J, with 14 bases between the two ends. CDR3 protein: CSARGLDVNYNEQFF. The CDR3, as DNA: TGCAGTGCTAGAGGATTGGACGTAAATTACAATGAGCAGTTCTTC.

This clonotype has at least ten counts. The chain carries TRBV28 and TRBJ2-3; no firm D call. Trimming left V 3 bases short and J 5 bases short, with 12 bases between. Germline CDR1 and CDR2: MDHEN and SYDVKM. There are 14 residues in the CDR3. CDR3 in amino acids: CASSLRQPRDTQYF. The DNA for the CDR3 is TGTGCCAGCAGTTTGAGGCAGCCCCGAGATACGCAGTATTTT. The full variable domain, completed using reference TRBV28 and TRBJ2-3, is DVKVTQSSRYLVKRTGEKVFLECVQDMDHENMFWYRQDPGLGLRLIYFSYDVKMKEKGDIPEGYSVSREKKERFSLILESASTNQTSMYLCASSLRQPRDTQYFGPGTRLTVL.